The subject of this entry is one T cell receptor beta chain. The antigen is not known. The CDR3 contains 13 residues. CDR1 is MGHRA and CDR2 is YSYEKL in the germline V gene. Trimming pared 2 bases from V and 8 bases from J, leaving 9 bases between. Generated by immunoSEQ multiplex PCR, the TCRdb table keeps only in-frame clones and is missing some. This table has approximately 810,000 clones, nearly 95% appearing once. This sample was included in a study of shared clonotypes between healthy human individuals. Study as a whole: Each donor had three CD4 naive, three CD4 memory, two CD8 naive and one CD8 memory plate. The study, taken as a whole, reports: Read depth was anticipated to influence clonotype sharing among donors.

As defined, naive CD8 cells were CD45RO-negative and positively selected for CCR7, with terminally differentiated effector memory CD45RA+ cells excluded. The TCR comes from a man aged 25 to 40 in good health. Sequencing was carried out using naive CD8+ T cells sorted from blood. This sequence joins TRBV4-1 and TRBJ2-2, with D hard to call. CDR3 nucleotides: TGCGCCAGCAGCCAACCAGGTCAGGGGGAGCTGTTTTTT. As protein: CASSQPGQGELFF.